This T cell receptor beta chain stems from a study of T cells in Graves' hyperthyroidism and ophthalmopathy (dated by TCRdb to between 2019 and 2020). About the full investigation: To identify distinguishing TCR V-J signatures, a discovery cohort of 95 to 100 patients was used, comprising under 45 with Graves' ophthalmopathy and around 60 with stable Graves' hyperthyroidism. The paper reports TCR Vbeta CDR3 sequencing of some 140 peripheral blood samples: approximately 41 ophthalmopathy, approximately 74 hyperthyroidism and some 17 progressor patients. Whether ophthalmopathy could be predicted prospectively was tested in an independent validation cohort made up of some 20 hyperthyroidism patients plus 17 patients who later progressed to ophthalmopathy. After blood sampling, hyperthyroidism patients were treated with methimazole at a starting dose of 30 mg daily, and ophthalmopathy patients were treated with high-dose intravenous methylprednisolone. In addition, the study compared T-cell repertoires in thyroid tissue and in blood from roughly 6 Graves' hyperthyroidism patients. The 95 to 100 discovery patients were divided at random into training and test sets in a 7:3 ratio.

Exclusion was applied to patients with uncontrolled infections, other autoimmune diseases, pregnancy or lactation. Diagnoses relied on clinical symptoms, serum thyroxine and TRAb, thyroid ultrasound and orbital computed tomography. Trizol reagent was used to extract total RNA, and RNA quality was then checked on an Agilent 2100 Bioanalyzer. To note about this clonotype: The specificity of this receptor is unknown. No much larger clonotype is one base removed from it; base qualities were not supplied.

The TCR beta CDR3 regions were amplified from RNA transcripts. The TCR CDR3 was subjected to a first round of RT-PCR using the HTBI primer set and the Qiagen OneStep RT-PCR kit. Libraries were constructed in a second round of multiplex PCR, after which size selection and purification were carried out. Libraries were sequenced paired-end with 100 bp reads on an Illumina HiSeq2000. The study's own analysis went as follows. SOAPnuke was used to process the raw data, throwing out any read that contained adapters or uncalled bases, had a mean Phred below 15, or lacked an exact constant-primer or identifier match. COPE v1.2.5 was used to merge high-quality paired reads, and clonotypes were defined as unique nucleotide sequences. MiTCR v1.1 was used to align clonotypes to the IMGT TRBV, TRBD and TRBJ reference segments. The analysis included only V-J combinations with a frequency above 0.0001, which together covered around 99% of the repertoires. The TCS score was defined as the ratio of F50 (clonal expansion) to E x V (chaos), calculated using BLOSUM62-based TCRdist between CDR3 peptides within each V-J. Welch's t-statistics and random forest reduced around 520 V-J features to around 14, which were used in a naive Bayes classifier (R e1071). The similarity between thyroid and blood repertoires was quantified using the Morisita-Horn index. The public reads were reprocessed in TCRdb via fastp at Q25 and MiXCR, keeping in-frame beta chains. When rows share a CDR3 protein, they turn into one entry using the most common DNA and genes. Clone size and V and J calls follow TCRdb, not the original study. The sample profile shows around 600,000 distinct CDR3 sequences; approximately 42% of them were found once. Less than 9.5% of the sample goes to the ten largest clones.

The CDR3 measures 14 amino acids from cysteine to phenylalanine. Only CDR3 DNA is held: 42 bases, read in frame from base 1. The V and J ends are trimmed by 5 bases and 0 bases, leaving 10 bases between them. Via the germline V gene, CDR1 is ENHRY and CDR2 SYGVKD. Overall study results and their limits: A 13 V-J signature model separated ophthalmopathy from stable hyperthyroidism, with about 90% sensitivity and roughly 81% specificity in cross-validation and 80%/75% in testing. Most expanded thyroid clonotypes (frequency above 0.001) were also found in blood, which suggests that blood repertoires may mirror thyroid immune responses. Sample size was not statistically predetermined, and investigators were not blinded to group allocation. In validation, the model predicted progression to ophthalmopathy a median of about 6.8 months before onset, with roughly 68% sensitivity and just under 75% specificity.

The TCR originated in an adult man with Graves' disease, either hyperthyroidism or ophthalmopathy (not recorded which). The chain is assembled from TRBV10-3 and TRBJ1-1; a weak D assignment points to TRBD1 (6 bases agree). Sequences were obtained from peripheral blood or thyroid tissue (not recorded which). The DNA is TGTGCCATCAGTTACGACAGGATGAACACTGAAGCTTTCTTT. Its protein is CAISYDRMNTEAFF.